A selection of T cell receptor beta chains follows, all from one sample in a study of preoperative IRX-2 immunotherapy in early breast cancer. Profiled with immunoSEQ multiplex PCR; TCRdb holds only in-frame clones, not every one. This table has around 28,000 clones, more than 65% appearing once. This specimen consisted of lymph node tissue, obtained before IRX-2 immunotherapy. The receptors derive from a human donor with breast cancer. The CDR3 runs from the conserved cysteine through the conserved F or W. Each record gives: clone size, J gene, V gene, D gene, CDR3 DNA, CDR3 protein. A D gene is named only where the DNA matches it firmly. Where a row states a size, it is once, few, many or the class of an expanded clone; other rows omit it.

- TRBJ1-2 TRBV10-2 TRBD1 TGCGCCAGCAGTAACCCGACAGGGGCCATCTATGGCTACACCTTC CASSNPTGAIYGYTF
- TRBJ1-1 TRBV28 - TGTGCCAGCACCCAACGGATGAACACTGAAGCTTTCTTT CASTQRMNTEAFF
- TRBJ1-5 TRBV28 TRBD1 TGTGCCAGCAGTTTATATGGACAGGGAATTCGACAGCCCCAGCATTTT CASSLYGQGIRQPQHF
- TRBJ2-6 TRBV28 TRBD1 TGTGCCAGCAGTTCCCTGGGACAGGGGGCTCCTGGGGCCAACGTCCTGACTTTC CASSSLGQGAPGANVLTF
few TRBJ1-1 TRBV15 TRBD1 TGTGCCACCAGCTTTCGAGGGGGCCCCCTGAACACTGAAGCTTTCTTT CATSFRGGPLNTEAFF
- TRBJ2-7 TRBV30 - TGTGCCTTCGCCGGAATTCGATACGAGCAGTACTTC CAFAGIRYEQYF
- TRBJ2-7 TRBV15 - TGTGCCACCAGCCAGGACTTTCGATCCTACGAGCAGTACTTC CATSQDFRSYEQYF
- TRBJ1-1 TRBV11-3 - TGTGCCAGCAGCTTAGTTCTTGGGCTTGTGCAGAACGCTGAAGCTTTCTTT CASSLVLGLVQNAEAFF
- TRBJ1-2 TRBV5-1 - TGCGCCAGCAGCTTGACAACAGATCCTTGGAGTGGTGGCTACACCTTC CASSLTTDPWSGGYTF
- TRBJ2-3 TRBV19 - TGTGCCAGTACCCCATCTGGGGCCCGAGTGGATACGCAGTATTTT CASTPSGARVDTQYF
- TRBJ1-2 TRBV29-1 - TGCAGCGTCGAGCGCCCGGGACAAATTAACTATGGCTACACCTTC CSVERPGQINYGYTF
- TRBJ1-2 TRBV12-5 - TGTGCCAGCACGAGTGTAGATGGCTACACCTTC CASTSVDGYTF
- TRBJ2-5 TRBV19 TRBD1 TGTGCCAGTACCACAGGGGGTGGTGAGACCCAGTACTTC CASTTGGGETQYF
- TRBJ1-1 TRBV6-1 - TGTGCCAGCAGTGAAGTCGAGGGTCGGCTGGCTTTCTTT CASSEVEGRLAFF